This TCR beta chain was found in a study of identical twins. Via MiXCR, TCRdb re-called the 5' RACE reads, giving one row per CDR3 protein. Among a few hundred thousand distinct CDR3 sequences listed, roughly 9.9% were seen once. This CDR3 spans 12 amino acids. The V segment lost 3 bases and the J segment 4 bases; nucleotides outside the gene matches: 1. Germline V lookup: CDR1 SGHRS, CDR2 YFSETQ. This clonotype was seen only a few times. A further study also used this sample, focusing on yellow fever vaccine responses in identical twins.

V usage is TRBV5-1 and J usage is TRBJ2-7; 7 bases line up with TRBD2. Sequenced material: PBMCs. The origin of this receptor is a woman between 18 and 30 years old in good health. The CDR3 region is CASSWEGYEQYF. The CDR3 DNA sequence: TGCGCCAGCAGCTGGGAGGGTTACGAGCAGTACTTC.